This TCR beta chain was found in a study of T cell changes during pregnancy in multiple sclerosis. Sequenced by immunoSEQ multiplex PCR; TCRdb stores in-frame clones only, minus some. The sample includes about 120,000 clones, roughly 92% of them seen just once. This CDR3 comprises 14 residues. Trimming cost V 4 bases and J 0 bases, with 10 bases left between them. CDR1 SQVTM and CDR2 ANQGSEA come from the germline V gene. The receptor was isolated from a female donor with multiple sclerosis, enrolled in a pregnancy study. Sequencing used peripheral blood, obtained before pregnancy. The J gene is TRBJ1-3, the V gene TRBV29-1; D remains ambiguous. The CDR3 here is CSVAGRLSGNTIYF. The CDR3 nucleotides are TGCAGCGTTGCCGGCAGGCTCTCTGGAAACACCATATATTTT.